This TCR beta chain was recovered during a study of blood T cell repertoires in COVID-19. Trimming shortened V by 6 bases and J by 0 bases, and 4 bases separated the two germline ends. This CDR3 region has 12 residues. The V gene's germline CDR1 is SGHTA and CDR2 FQGNSA. The data were produced by immunoSEQ multiplex PCR, yet TCRdb's version contains in-frame clones alone and is incomplete. The sample has about 54,000 clones; about four fifths are singletons. The V and J genes are TRBV7-2 and TRBJ2-3; D not certain. The TCR originated in a human donor in a cohort sampled during active or convalescent COVID-19. Sequenced: peripheral blood. The CDR3 sequence is CASRTSTDTQYF. The CDR3 DNA is TGTGCCAGCAGAACTAGCACAGATACGCAGTATTTT.